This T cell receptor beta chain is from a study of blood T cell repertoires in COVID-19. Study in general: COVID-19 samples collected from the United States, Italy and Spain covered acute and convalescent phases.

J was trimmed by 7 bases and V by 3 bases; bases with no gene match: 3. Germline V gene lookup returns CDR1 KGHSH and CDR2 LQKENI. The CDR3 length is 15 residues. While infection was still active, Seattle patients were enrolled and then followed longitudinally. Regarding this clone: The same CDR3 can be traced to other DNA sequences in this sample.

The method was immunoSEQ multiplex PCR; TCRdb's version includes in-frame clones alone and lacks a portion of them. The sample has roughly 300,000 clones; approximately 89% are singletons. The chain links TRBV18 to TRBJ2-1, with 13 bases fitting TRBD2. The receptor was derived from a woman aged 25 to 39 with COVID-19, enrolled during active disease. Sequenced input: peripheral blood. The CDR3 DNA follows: TGTGCCAGCTCACCCAGGACTAGCGGGGGTAATGAGCAGTTCTTC. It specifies CASSPRTSGGNEQFF.